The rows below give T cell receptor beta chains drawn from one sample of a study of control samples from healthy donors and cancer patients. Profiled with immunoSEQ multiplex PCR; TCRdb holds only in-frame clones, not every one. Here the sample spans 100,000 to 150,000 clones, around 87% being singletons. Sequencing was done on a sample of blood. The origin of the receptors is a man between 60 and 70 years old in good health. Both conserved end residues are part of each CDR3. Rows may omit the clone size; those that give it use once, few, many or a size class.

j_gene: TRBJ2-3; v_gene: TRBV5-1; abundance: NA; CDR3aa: CASSFGPGQGADTQYF
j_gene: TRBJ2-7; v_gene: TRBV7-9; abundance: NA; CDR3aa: CASSPTSGGASYEQYF
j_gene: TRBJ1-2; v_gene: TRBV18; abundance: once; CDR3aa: CASSSQGAPYGYTF
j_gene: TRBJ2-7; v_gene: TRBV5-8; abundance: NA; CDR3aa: CASSPGTSGGPYEQYF
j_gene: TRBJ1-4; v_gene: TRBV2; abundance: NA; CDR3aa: CASTRDSLNEKLFF
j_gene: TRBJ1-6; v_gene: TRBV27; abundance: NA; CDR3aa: CASSLFHGAGAWSPLHF
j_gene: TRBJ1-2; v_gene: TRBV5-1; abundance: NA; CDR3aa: CASSLDGQVVVGYTF
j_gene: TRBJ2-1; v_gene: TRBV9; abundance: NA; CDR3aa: CASSIEYEQFF
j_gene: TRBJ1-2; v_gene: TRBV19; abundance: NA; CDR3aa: CASKVSGPNYGYTF
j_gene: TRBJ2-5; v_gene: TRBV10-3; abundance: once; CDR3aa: CAIRDDRAETQYF
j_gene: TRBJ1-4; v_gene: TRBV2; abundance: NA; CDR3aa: CASSPFRDSPTNEKLFF
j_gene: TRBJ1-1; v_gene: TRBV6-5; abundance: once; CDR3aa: CASSPARVSTEAFF
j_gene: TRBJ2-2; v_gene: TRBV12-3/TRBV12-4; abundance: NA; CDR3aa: CASSFPGELFF
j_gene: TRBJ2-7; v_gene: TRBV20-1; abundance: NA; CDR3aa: CSADAPGGQYF
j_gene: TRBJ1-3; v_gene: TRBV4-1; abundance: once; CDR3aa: CASSHDTGSGNTIYF
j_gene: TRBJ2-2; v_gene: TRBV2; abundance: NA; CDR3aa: CASTADRGGTGELFF
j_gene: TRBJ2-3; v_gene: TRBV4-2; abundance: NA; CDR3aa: CASSQDDSFTDTQYF
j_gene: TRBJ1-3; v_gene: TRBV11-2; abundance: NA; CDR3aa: CASSLGGTGAPGNTIYF
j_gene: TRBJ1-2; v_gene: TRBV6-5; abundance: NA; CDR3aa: CASSYSIWGVDYGYTF
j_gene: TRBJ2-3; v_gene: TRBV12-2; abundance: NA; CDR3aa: CASRLAPSLGKRPTDTQYF
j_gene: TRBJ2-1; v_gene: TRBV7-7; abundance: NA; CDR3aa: CASSPTGVREQFF
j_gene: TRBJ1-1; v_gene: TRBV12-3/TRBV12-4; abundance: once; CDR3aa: CASSFGTEAFF
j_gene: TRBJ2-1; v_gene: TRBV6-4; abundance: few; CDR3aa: CASSVSGLYNEQFF
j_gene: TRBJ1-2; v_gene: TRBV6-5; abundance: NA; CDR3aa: CASSYSGTAVHYGYTF
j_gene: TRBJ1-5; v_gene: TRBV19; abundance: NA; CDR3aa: CATGDRLYQPQHF
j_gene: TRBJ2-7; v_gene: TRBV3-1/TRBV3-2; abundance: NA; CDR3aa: CASSQAAGEIYEQYF
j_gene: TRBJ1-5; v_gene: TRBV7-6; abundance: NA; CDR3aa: CASSLQEGQNNQPQHF
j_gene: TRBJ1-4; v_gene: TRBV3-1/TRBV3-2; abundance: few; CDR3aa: CASSHGYSINEKLFF
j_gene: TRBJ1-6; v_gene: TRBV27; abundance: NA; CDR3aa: CASSLVDNSPLHF
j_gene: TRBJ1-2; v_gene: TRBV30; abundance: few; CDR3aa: CAWSVVPDYGYTF
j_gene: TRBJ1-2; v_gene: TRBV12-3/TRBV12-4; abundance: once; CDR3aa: CASSLENYGYTF
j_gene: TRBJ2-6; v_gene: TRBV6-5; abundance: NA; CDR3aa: CASRGPGANVLTF
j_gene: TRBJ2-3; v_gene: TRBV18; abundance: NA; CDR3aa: CASSPNRGQTPTSTDTQYF
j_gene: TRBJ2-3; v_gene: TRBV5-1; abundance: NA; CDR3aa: CASSLEGLTDTQYF
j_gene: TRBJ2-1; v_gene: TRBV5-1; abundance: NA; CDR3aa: CASSFSPVAGLDEQFF
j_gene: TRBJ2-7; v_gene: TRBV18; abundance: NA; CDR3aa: CASSTPSGYSYEQYF
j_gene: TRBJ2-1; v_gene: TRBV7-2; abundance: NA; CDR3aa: CASSTGLAGGPKFNEQFF
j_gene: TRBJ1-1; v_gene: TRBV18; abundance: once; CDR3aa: CASSPGADNTEAFF
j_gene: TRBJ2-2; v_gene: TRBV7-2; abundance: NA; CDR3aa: CASTLYGGRSANTGELFF
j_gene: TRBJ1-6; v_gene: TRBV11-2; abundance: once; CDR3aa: CASSSIQGTSPLHF
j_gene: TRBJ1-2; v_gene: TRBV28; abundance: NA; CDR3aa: CASSLLTRTGEDYGYTF
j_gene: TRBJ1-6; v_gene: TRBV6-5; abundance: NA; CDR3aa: CASSYSQLNSPLHF
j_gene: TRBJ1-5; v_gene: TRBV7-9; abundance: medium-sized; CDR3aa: CASSLPETNQPQHF
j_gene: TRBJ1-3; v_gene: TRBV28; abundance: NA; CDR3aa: CASSLFGTGNTIYF